This record concerns one T cell receptor (beta chain) sequence. Its antigen is currently unknown. The sample originates from a study of neoadjuvant nivolumab and ipilimumab in lung cancer. Study-wide results and limits: Only a single major-pathologic-response sample was available for clonality analysis. TCR sequencing covered a small number of samples. Only two of four nivolumab-treated tumors gained richness and clonality by surgery.

Repertoires were generated with immunoSEQ multiplex PCR, while TCRdb's copy carries only in-frame clones and drops some. The table has 15,000 to 20,000 clones, more than 75% seen once. The source material was tumor tissue, sampled after neoadjuvant nivolumab, alone or with ipilimumab, at or shortly before surgery. The origin of this receptor is an adult with non-small cell lung cancer.

CDR3 residues: CASSLSRDWGNEQFF. DNA for the CDR3: TGTGCCAGCAGCTTATCGCGAGATTGGGGCAATGAGCAGTTCTTC. This rearrangement joins TRBV7-9 to TRBJ2-1; D remains ambiguous. This CDR3 has 15 amino acids. Germline V gene sequence: CDR1 SEHNR, CDR2 FQNEAQ (reference sequence). The ends were cut back, 2 bases at V and 6 bases at J, with 14 bases in the middle.